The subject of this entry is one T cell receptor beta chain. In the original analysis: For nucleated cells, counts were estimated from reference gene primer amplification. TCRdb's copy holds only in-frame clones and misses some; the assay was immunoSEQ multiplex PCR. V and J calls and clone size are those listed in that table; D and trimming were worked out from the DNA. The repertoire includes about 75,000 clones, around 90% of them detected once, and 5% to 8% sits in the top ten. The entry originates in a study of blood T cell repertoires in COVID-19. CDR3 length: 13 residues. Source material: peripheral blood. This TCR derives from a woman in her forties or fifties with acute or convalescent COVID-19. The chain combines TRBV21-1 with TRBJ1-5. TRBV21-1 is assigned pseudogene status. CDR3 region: CALIGGSNQPQHF. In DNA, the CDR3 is TGTGCCCTCATCGGGGGTAGCAATCAGCCCCAGCATTTT.